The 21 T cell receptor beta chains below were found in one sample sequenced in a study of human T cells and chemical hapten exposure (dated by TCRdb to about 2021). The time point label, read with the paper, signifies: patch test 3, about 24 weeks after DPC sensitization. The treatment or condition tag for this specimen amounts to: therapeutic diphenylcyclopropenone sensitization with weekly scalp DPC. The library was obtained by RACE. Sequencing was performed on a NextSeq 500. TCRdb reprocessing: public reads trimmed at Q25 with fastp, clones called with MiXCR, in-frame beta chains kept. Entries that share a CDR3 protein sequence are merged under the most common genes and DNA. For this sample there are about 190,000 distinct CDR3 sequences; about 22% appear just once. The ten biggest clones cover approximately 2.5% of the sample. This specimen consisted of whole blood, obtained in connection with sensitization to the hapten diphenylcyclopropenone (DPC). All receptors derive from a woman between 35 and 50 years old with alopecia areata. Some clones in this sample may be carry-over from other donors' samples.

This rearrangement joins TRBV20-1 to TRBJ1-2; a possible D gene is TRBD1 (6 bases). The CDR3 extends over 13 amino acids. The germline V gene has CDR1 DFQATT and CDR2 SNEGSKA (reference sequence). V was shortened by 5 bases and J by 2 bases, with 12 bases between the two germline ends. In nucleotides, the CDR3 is TGCAGTGCTGCTCTAACAGGGAACTATGGCTACACCTTC. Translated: CSAALTGNYGYTF.

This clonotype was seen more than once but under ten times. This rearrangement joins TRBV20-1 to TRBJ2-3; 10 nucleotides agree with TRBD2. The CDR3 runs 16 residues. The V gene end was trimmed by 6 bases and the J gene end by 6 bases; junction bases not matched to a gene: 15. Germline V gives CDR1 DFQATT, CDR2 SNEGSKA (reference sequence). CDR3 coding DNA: TGCAGTGCGTATCTTTGGGCTAGCGGGAGTCTGGATACGCAGTATTTT. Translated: CSAYLWASGSLDTQYF.

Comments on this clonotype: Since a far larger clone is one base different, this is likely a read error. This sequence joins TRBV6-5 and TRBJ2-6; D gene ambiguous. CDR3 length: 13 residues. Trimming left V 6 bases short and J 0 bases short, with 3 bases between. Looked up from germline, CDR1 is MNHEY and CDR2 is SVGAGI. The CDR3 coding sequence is TGTGCCAGCAGGCCCTCTGGGGCCAACGTCCTGACTTTC. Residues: CASRPSGANVLTF.

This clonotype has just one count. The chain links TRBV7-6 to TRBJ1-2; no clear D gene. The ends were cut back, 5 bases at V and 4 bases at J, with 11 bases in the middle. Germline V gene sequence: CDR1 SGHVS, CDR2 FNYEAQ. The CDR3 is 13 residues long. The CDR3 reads CASSPDSFYGYTF. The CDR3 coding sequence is TGTGCCAGCAGCCCGGACTCGTTCTATGGCTACACCTTC.

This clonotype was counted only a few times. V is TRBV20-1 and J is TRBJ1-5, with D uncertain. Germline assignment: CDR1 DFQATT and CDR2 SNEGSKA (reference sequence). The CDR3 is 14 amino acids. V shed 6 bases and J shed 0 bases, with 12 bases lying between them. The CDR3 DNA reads TGCAGTGCCAGACCGAAGTATAGCAATCAGCCCCAGCATTTT. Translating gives CSARPKYSNQPQHF.

The CDR3 spells CSARAGTGYEQYF. CDR3 DNA: TGCAGTGCTAGGGCCGGGACAGGCTACGAGCAGTACTTC. This sequence joins TRBV20-1 and TRBJ2-7; 8 bases are a match to TRBD1. Unmatched junction bases numbered 4, after V lost 3 bases and J lost 3 bases. The CDR3 consists of 13 residues. From germline, CDR1 is DFQATT and CDR2 SNEGSKA (reference sequence).

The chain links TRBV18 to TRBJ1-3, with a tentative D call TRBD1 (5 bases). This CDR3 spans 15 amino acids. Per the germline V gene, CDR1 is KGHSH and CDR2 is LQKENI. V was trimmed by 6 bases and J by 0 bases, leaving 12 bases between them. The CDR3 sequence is CASSRDPTSGNTIYF. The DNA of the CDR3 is TGTGCCAGCTCCCGGGACCCCACCTCTGGAAACACCATATATTTT.

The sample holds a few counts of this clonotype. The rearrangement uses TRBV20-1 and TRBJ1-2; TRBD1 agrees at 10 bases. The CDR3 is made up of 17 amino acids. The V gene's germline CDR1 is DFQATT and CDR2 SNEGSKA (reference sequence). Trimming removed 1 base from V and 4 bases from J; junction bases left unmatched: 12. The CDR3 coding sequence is TGCAGTGCTAGAGGAGGGGTTGACAGGGGGCGCATCTATGGCTACACCTTC. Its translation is CSARGGVDRGRIYGYTF.

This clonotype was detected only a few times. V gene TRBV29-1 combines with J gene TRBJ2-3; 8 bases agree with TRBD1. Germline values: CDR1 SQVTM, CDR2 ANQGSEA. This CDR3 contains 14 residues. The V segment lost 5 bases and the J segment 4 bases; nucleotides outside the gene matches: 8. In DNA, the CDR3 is TGCAGCGTTCTTGTCAGGGGGCGGGCAGATACGCAGTATTTT. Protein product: CSVLVRGRADTQYF.

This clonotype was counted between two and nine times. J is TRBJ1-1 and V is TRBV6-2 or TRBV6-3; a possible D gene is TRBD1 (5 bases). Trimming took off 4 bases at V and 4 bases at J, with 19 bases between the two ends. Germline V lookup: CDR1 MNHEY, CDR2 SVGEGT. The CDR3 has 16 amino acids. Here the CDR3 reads CASSLRPLHRLTEAFF. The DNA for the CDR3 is TGTGCCAGCAGTTTACGGCCCTTACACAGGCTCACTGAAGCTTTCTTT.

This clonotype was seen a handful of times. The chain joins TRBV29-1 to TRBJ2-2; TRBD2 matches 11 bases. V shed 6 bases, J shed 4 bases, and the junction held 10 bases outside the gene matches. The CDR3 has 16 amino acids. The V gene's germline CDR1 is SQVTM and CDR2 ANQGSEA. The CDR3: CSVPGTSGIGTGELFF. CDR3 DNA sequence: TGCAGCGTCCCCGGGACTAGCGGTATTGGCACCGGGGAGCTGTTTTTT.

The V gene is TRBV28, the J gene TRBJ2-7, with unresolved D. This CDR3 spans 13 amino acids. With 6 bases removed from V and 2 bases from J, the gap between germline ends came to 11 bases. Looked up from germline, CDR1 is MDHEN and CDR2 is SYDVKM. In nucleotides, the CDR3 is TGTGCCAGCAGACGGGCGTCAACCTACGAGCAGTACTTC. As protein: CASRRASTYEQYF.

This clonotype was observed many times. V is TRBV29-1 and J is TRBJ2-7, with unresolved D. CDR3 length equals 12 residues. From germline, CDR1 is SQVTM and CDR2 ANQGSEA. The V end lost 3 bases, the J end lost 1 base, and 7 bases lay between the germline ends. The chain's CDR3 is CSVEDGSYEQYF. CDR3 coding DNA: TGCAGCGTTGAGGACGGATCCTACGAGCAGTACTTC.

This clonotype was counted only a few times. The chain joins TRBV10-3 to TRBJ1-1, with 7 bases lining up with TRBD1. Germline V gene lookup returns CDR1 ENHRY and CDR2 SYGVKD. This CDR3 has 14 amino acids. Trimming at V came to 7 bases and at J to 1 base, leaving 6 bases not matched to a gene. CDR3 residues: CAIKRGPGNTEAFF. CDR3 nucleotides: TGTGCCATCAAGAGGGGGCCGGGGAACACTGAAGCTTTCTTT.

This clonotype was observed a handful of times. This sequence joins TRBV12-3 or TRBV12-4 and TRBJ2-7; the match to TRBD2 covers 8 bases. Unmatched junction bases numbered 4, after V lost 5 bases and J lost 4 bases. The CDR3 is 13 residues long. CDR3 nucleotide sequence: TGTGCCAGCAGTCGACTAGCGAGGTACGAGCAGTACTTC. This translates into CASSRLARYEQYF.

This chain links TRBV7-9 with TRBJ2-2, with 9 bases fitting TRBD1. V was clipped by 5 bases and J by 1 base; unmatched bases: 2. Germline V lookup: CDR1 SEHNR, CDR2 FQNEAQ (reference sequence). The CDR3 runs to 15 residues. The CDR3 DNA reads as TGTGCCAGCAGCCCGGGACAGGGGAACACCGGGGAGCTGTTTTTT. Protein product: CASSPGQGNTGELFF.

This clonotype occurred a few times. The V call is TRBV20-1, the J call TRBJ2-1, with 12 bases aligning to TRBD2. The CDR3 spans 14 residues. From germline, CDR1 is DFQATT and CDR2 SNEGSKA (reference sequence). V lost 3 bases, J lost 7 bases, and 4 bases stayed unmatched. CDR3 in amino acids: CSARSSGRANEQFF. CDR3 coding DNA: TGCAGTGCTAGGTCTAGCGGGAGGGCGAATGAGCAGTTCTTC.

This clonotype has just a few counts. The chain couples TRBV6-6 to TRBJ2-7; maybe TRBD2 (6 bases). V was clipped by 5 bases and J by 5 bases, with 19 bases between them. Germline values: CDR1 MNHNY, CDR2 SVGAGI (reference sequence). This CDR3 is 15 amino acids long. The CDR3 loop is CASSLRAGRSDEQYF. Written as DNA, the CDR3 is TGTGCCAGCAGTCTCCGAGCGGGCAGGTCAGACGAGCAGTACTTC.

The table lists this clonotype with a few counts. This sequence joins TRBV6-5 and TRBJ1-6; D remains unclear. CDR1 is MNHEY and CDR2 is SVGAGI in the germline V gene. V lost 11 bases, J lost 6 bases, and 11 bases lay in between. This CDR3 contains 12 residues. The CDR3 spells CAAGRPNSPLHF. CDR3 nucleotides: TGTGCCGCGGGCAGGCCTAATTCACCCCTCCACTTT.

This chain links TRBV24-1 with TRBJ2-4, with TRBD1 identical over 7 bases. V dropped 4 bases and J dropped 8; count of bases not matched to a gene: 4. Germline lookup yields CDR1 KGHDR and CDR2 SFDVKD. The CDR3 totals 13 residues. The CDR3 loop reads CATSEVTGDIQYF. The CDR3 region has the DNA TGTGCCACCAGTGAAGTCACAGGGGACATTCAGTACTTC.

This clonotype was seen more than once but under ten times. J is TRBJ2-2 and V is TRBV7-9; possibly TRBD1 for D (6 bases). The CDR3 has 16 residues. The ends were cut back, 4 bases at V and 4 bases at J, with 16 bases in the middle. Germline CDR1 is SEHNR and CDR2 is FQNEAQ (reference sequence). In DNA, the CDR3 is TGTGCCAGCAGCTGGAAGACAGGTGGTACCACCGGGGAGCTGTTTTTT. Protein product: CASSWKTGGTTGELFF.